The 27 T cell receptor beta chains below come from one sample, sequenced in a study of blood T cell repertoires in COVID-19. Produced via immunoSEQ multiplex PCR; TCRdb's table is partial and in-frame only. The profile shows 55,000 to 95,000 clones, roughly four fifths of them singletons. The material sequenced was peripheral blood. These receptor sequences come from a woman aged 60 to 75 with acute or convalescent COVID-19.

The rearrangement links TRBV11-2 to TRBJ1-1; unclear D gene. Germline lookup yields CDR1 SGHAT and CDR2 FQNNGV. V lost 3 bases to trimming and J lost 4 bases, with 9 bases between them. The CDR3 spans 13 residues. The CDR3: CASSFTDTTEAFF. CDR3 sequence (DNA): TGTGCCAGCAGCTTTACTGACACCACTGAAGCTTTCTTT.

The V and J genes are TRBV5-1 and TRBJ1-2; 8 bases fit TRBD1. Per the germline V gene, CDR1 is SGHRS and CDR2 is YFSETQ. The CDR3 is made up of 13 amino acids. The junction had 7 bases not matched to a gene; V was cut back by 4 bases and J by 8 bases. CDR3 sequence (DNA): TGCGCCAGCAGCACAAGTGACAGGGGAGGCTACACCTTC. It is translated as CASSTSDRGGYTF.

This chain links TRBV5-1 with TRBJ1-4; the match to TRBD1 covers 8 bases. Germline loops: CDR1 SGHRS, CDR2 YFSETQ. The CDR3 contains 16 residues. Trimming cost V 3 bases and J 1 base; bases outside gene matches: 5. The CDR3 protein is CASSSQGAVTNEKLFF. The CDR3 bases are TGCGCCAGCAGCTCTCAGGGGGCCGTAACTAATGAAAAACTGTTTTTT.

The V and J genes are TRBV6-5 and TRBJ2-7, with 8 bases fitting TRBD1. Germline CDR1 and CDR2: MNHEY and SVGAGI. V shed 4 bases, J shed 3 bases, and the junction held 5 bases outside the gene matches. The CDR3 covers 14 residues. This CDR3 is CASSSLDRGYEQYF. CDR3 bases: TGTGCCAGCAGTTCCCTAGACAGGGGCTACGAGCAGTACTTC.

This chain links TRBV28 with TRBJ1-4; D is perhaps TRBD1 (5 bases). V was shortened by 3 bases and J by 4 bases, with 12 bases between the two germline ends. CDR1 is MDHEN and CDR2 is SYDVKM in the germline V gene. CDR3 length equals 15 residues. CDR3 in amino acids: CASSFSQGYNEKLFF. The CDR3 region has the DNA TGTGCCAGCAGTTTTTCCCAGGGCTATAATGAAAAACTGTTTTTT.

The chain recombines TRBV12-3 or TRBV12-4 with TRBJ1-6, with D perhaps TRBD1 (6 bases). There are 13 residues in the CDR3. Trimming cost V 8 bases and J 6 bases, with 11 bases left between them. The CDR3: CASCRTVNSPLHF. As DNA, the CDR3 is TGTGCCAGCTGCCGGACAGTTAATTCACCCCTCCACTTT.

This rearrangement joins TRBV6-1 to TRBJ1-4; 8 nucleotides match TRBD1. The trim removed 2 bases at V and 3 bases at J, leaving 8 bases unmatched. This CDR3 has 17 residues. The germline V gene has CDR1 MNHNS and CDR2 SASEGT. This CDR3 reads CASSEWTGTSANEKLFF. For the CDR3, the DNA is TGTGCCAGCAGTGAATGGACAGGGACTTCTGCTAATGAAAAACTGTTTTTT.

The chain links TRBV19 to TRBJ1-1; maybe TRBD1 (5 bases). This CDR3 has 18 amino acids. Trimming left V 3 bases short and J 0 bases short, with 20 bases between. The germline CDR1 and CDR2 sequences are LNHDA and SQIVND (reference sequence). CDR3 DNA: TGTGCCAGTAGTATCCTCTTTTTGGGGCAGGCGATGAACACTGAAGCTTTCTTT. Amino acids: CASSILFLGQAMNTEAFF.

This clone was picked up one time. This chain connects TRBV6-5 to TRBJ2-2; a possible D gene is TRBD2 (5 bases). Trimming left V 9 bases short and J 2 bases short, with 13 bases between. The CDR3 has 14 amino acids. CDR1 is MNHEY and CDR2 is SVGAGI in the germline V gene. The CDR3 loop reads CARGEGYNTGELFF. CDR3 nucleotides: TGTGCCAGGGGTGAGGGTTACAACACCGGGGAGCTGTTTTTT.

The chain is built from TRBV29-1 and TRBJ1-2; D not certain. Germline V gives CDR1 SQVTM, CDR2 ANQGSEA. The CDR3 covers 16 residues. The V and J ends lost 0 bases and 7 bases respectively, with 21 bases between them. CDR3 coding DNA: TGCAGCGTTGAAGATTCTGGGGTTACGGGGAAAGTTGGCTACACCTTC. It translates to CSVEDSGVTGKVGYTF.

The chain couples TRBV10-3 to TRBJ2-5, with D perhaps matching TRBD2 (6 bases). The V and J ends lost 4 bases and 5 bases respectively, with 14 bases between them. The CDR3 consists of 14 residues. Germline CDR1 is ENHRY and CDR2 is SYGVKD. CDR3 bases: TGTGCCATCAGTGTCCGGGACTTGTGGGAGACCCAGTACTTC. Translating it yields CAISVRDLWETQYF.

The genes are TRBV20-1 and TRBJ2-5; 11 bases line up with TRBD2. Per the germline V gene, CDR1 is DFQATT and CDR2 is SNEGSKA (reference sequence). V was pared by 3 bases and J by 6 bases, with 9 bases of the junction left unmatched. There are 15 residues in the CDR3. The CDR3 spells CSASGLAGGRKTQYF. The CDR3 bases are TGCAGTGCTAGTGGGCTAGCGGGAGGCCGGAAGACCCAGTACTTC.

This clone was detected only once. The chain has TRBV5-1 and TRBJ1-2; TRBD1 aligns across 9 bases. The CDR3 sequence is 16 residues long. CDR1 and CDR2 (germline): SGHRS, YFSETQ. J gave up 8 bases and V 0 bases, and 11 bases lay outside the gene matches. The CDR3, as DNA: TGCGCCAGCAGCTTGGGACAGGGGGTGATCCTTGGAGGCTACACCTTC. It specifies CASSLGQGVILGGYTF.

V gene TRBV10-3 combines with J gene TRBJ1-2; 8 bases match TRBD1. Losses at the gene ends were 6 bases for V and 1 base for J; bases not matched to a gene: 1. Looked up from germline, CDR1 is ENHRY and CDR2 is SYGVKD. This CDR3 has 13 residues. The CDR3 nucleotides read TGTGCCATCAGGACAGGGGATAACTATGGCTACACCTTC. This encodes CAIRTGDNYGYTF.

This clone was recorded many times. V and J are TRBV18 and TRBJ1-1; D is unresolved. The CDR3 runs to 13 residues. V lost 1 base to trimming and J lost 13 bases, with 16 bases between them. Germline values: CDR1 KGHSH, CDR2 LQKENI. The CDR3 DNA reads as TGTGCCAGCTCACCACAGGACGGACTATTAGGTTTCTTT. It translates to CASSPQDGLLGFF.

The chain uses TRBV28 and TRBJ1-3; no clear D. In germline, CDR1 is MDHEN, CDR2 SYDVKM. CDR3 length equals 15 residues. V was pared by 4 bases and J by 1 base, with 11 bases between. In DNA, the CDR3 is TGTGCCAGCAGTTCTTCATCGGGGTCTGGAAACACCATATATTTT. It translates to CASSSSSGSGNTIYF.

This clone has more than one count but fewer than ten. The genes are TRBV2 and TRBJ1-2; D not certain. V was clipped by 6 bases and J by 4 bases, with 12 bases between them. CDR1 SNHLY and CDR2 FYNNEI come from the germline V gene. The CDR3 has 13 amino acids. CDR3 nucleotide sequence: TGTGCCAGCAGGGCCGAAACCCTCTATGGCTACACCTTC. This translates into CASRAETLYGYTF.

CDR3 loop: CASSHAGGYNEQFF. The DNA of the CDR3 is TGTGCCAGCAGCCACGCCGGGGGATACAATGAGCAGTTCTTC. This sequence joins TRBV3-1 (or the pseudogene TRBV3-2) and TRBJ2-1; D is possibly TRBD2 (6 bases). This CDR3 region has 14 residues. CDR1 and CDR2 (germline): LGHDT, YNNKEL (reference sequence). V was clipped by 3 bases and J by 4 bases, with 10 bases between them.

This clone was observed a few times. The chain links TRBV12-3 or TRBV12-4 to TRBJ2-7; D is uncertain. This CDR3 is 13 amino acids long. V lost 4 bases to trimming and J lost 5 bases, with 12 bases between them. CDR3 sequence reads: CASSSSSRNEQYF. CDR3 sequence (DNA): TGTGCCAGCAGTTCTAGTTCTCGCAACGAGCAGTACTTC.

V usage is TRBV19 and J usage is TRBJ2-1; D not certain. Germline V lookup: CDR1 LNHDA, CDR2 SQIVND (reference sequence). V dropped 5 bases and J dropped 7 bases, with 12 bases sitting between them. The CDR3 is made up of 13 amino acids. The CDR3 DNA sequence: TGTGCCAGTAGTTTCAGAGTCAGGAATGAGCAGTTCTTC. This translates into CASSFRVRNEQFF.

The J gene is TRBJ1-6, the V gene TRBV5-1; D uncertain. Between the trimmed V and J ends, which lost 2 bases and 12 bases, there was a span of 12 bases. The germline CDR1 and CDR2 sequences are SGHRS and YFSETQ. CDR3 length equals 13 residues. CDR3: CASSLREGRPLHF. In DNA form, the CDR3 reads TGCGCCAGCAGCTTACGGGAAGGTAGACCCCTCCACTTT.

V and J are TRBV7-2 and TRBJ1-5; the match to TRBD1 covers 10 bases. The germline V gene has CDR1 SGHTA and CDR2 FQGNSA. The CDR3 has 19 residues. With V trimmed by 5 bases and J by 2 bases, 15 bases remained unmatched. The CDR3 coding sequence is TGTGCCAGCAGCCCCCGGGGACAGGGGCTGCGAGGACGCAATCAGCCCCAGCATTTT. This gives the protein CASSPRGQGLRGRNQPQHF.

The J gene is TRBJ1-6, the V gene TRBV18, with 11 bases identical to TRBD1. This CDR3 contains 16 residues. V lost 3 bases to trimming and J lost 8 bases; unmatched junction nucleotides: 6. CDR1 KGHSH and CDR2 LQKENI come from the germline V gene. In DNA, the CDR3 is TGTGCCAGCTCACCTTTGGACAGGGGGCAGCATTCACCCCTCCACTTT. This codes for CASSPLDRGQHSPLHF.

A single count supports this clone. V is TRBV9 and J is TRBJ2-6, with a weak D call TRBD1 (6 bases). Trimming pared 1 base from V and 0 bases from J, leaving 8 bases between. CDR1 and CDR2 from the germline V gene are SGDLS and YYNGEE. The length of the CDR3 is 16 residues. This chain's CDR3 is CASSVTGHSGANVLTF. CDR3 nucleotides: TGTGCCAGCAGCGTAACAGGGCACTCTGGGGCCAACGTCCTGACTTTC.

This clone was detected a few times. The chain uses TRBV6-4 and TRBJ2-6; 9 positions agree with TRBD2. This CDR3 has 19 amino acids. Looked up from germline, CDR1 is MRHNA and CDR2 is SNTAGT. The V and J ends lost 5 bases and 0 bases, in that order; junction bases with no gene match: 11. The DNA for the CDR3 is TGTGCCAGCAGTAAATTAGCGGGGGCCACCATCTCTGGGGCCAACGTCCTGACTTTC. Its protein is CASSKLAGATISGANVLTF.

The rearrangement joins TRBV28 to TRBJ1-2; TRBD1 matches at 7 bases. The CDR3 contains 14 residues. Germline V CDR1 and CDR2: MDHEN, SYDVKM. The V segment lost 5 bases and the J segment 3 bases; nucleotides outside the gene matches: 6. CDR3 sequence (DNA): TGTGCCAGCAGTGACTTCACAGGGGACTATGGCTACACCTTC. Translating it yields CASSDFTGDYGYTF.

The V call is TRBV2, the J call TRBJ2-3; a possible D gene is TRBD1 (6 bases). CDR1 and CDR2 (germline): SNHLY, FYNNEI. The length of the CDR3 is 12 residues. V shed 5 bases and J shed 11 bases, with 14 bases lying between them. The chain's CDR3 is CASSTGTPLQYF. As DNA, the CDR3 is TGTGCCAGCAGTACCGGGACACCTCTGCAGTATTTT.